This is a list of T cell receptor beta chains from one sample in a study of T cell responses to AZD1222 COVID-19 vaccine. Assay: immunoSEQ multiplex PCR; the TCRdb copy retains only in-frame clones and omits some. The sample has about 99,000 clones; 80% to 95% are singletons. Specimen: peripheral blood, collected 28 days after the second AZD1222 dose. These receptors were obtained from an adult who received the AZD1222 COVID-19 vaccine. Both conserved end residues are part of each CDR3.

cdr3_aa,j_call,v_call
CATSVLDRIYGYTF,TRBJ1-2,TRBV24-1
CASSGQGGGNTIYF,TRBJ1-3,TRBV10-2
CASTKKEDNEQFF,TRBJ2-1,TRBV11-3
CASGWVTEAFF,TRBJ1-1,TRBV28
CASSEDRAGGYTF,TRBJ1-2,TRBV5-1
CASSRDRSSGNTIYF,TRBJ1-3,TRBV7-2
CASRGTVRGDTQYF,TRBJ2-3,TRBV4-1
CASKSLTDGEKLFF,TRBJ1-4,TRBV28
CASSRTGGLGTEAFF,TRBJ1-1,TRBV19
CASSSSGRAYEQYF,TRBJ2-7,TRBV10-2
CASSLQGSGANQPQHF,TRBJ1-5,TRBV28
CAIRRDGSGLNTEAFF,TRBJ1-1,TRBV10-3
CASSKTGTSGTFWEQYF,TRBJ2-7,TRBV19
CASSKGGLQPQHF,TRBJ1-5,TRBV21-1
CASSQALSGRVETQYF,TRBJ2-5,TRBV3-1/TRBV3-2